This T cell receptor beta chain was sequenced in a study of T cell repertoires in aging, cancer and after chemotherapy. Study as a whole: Clear clonal overlap appeared across healthy donor samples taken over several months to years.

TRB rearrangements spanning V, D and J were amplified using mixed TRB-A/B primers. TCRdb reprocessed the multiplex PCR reads via MiXCR and lists one record per CDR3 protein. Of about 8,700 distinct CDR3 sequences in the sample, roughly 32% are singletons; the top ten hold about 3.1%. Amplification of TCR beta used genomic DNA extracted from peripheral blood. Study-wide results and limits: Healthy donors lost TCR diversity with age mainly through richness, cancer patients through richness and evenness.

Comment on this clonotype: The antigen remains unidentified.

The CDR3 consists of 12 residues. Germline V gene data show CDR1 as DFQATT and CDR2 as SNEGSKA (reference sequence). Trimming left V 5 bases short and J 1 base short, with 8 bases between. Sequences were obtained from blood. The V gene is TRBV20-1, the J gene TRBJ1-1, with D tentatively TRBD1 (6 bases). This TCR was sampled from a human donor in good health. The CDR3 sequence: CSAGQRNTEAFF. Written as DNA, the CDR3 is TGCAGTGCTGGACAGAGGAACACTGAAGCTTTCTTT.